This is a list of T cell receptor beta chains from one sample in a study of cytomegalovirus exposure and HLA in healthy donors. Sequencing used immunoSEQ multiplex PCR; TCRdb keeps in-frame clones, though not all of them. The repertoire holds more than 95,000 clones, over 65% seen once, with less than 4% in the top ten. Sample: PBMCs. The receptors here all came from a man in his forties in good health and CMV-seropositive. Each CDR3 is given with its conserved first and last residue. A D gene is named only where the DNA matches it firmly. Some rows mark clone size as missing; the rest say once, few, many or name a class of expanded clone.

cdr3_nt cdr3_aa cdr3_length j_call v_call d_call clone_size
TGTGCCAGCAGCGTAGATGGGGGCTCCCCTGGAAACACCATATATTTT CASSVDGGSPGNTIYF 16 TRBJ1-3 TRBV9 . once
TGTGCCAGCAGCCAGACAGGGATCCAAGAGACCCAGTACTTC CASSQTGIQETQYF 14 TRBJ2-5 TRBV7-7 TRBD1 once
TGTGCCAGCAGCTCCCGGACAGGTGGCACAGATACGCAGTATTTT CASSSRTGGTDTQYF 15 TRBJ2-3 TRBV6-6 TRBD1 few
TGTGCCAGCAGCGCGGACAGGGTGGGGTCCTACGAGCAGTACTTC CASSADRVGSYEQYF 15 TRBJ2-7 TRBV2 TRBD1 .
TGTGCCAGCAGCTTAGTTATCCATGAGCAGTTCTTC CASSLVIHEQFF 12 TRBJ2-1 TRBV7-2 . .
TGTGCCAGTAGTATAGGAGCCGGTCGGTACACTGAAGCTTTCTTT CASSIGAGRYTEAFF 15 TRBJ1-1 TRBV19 . few
TGTGCCAGCAGCCCAAGTTACCGGGGGGACTCCTACAATGAGCAGTTCTTC CASSPSYRGDSYNEQFF 17 TRBJ2-1 TRBV11-3 TRBD2 few
TGCGCCAGCAGTGAGAAGCGGCTGGAGGAGACCCAGTACTTC CASSEKRLEETQYF 14 TRBJ2-5 TRBV10-1 . .
TGTGCCAGCAGTTTGTGGTCAGCGATCCCCTCTTCACCCCTCCACTTT CASSLWSAIPSSPLHF 16 TRBJ1-6 TRBV27 . .
TGTGCCAGCAGCCCCAACCGGGACAGCGCCGGCTATGGCTACACCTTC CASSPNRDSAGYGYTF 16 TRBJ1-2 TRBV5-6 TRBD1 .
TGCAGCGTTGAAGCCACAGGGGGCTACGAGCAGTACTTC CSVEATGGYEQYF 13 TRBJ2-7 TRBV29-1 TRBD1 .
TGTGCCAGTACCCGACAGTATAGCAATCAGCCCCAGCATTTT CASTRQYSNQPQHF 14 TRBJ1-5 TRBV19 . .
TGCGCCAGCAGCCTCGGACAGGGTGGTGGGCTGTTTTTT CASSLGQGGGLFF 13 TRBJ1-4 TRBV5-1 TRBD1 .
TGCGCCAGCAGCTTCCGGGGGACTAGCGACGTAGCCAAAAACATTCAGTACTTC CASSFRGTSDVAKNIQYF 18 TRBJ2-4 TRBV5-1 TRBD2 .
TGTGCCAGCAGTGAACAGGGGCACCGGCCCCAGCATTTT CASSEQGHRPQHF 13 TRBJ1-5 TRBV6-1 . .
TGTGCCAGCAGCCCACTCTTACGCACAGATACGCAGTATTTT CASSPLLRTDTQYF 14 TRBJ2-3 TRBV5-8 . .
TGTGCCAGCAGCTTAGGACTAGCGGGATTTGAGCAGTTCTTC CASSLGLAGFEQFF 14 TRBJ2-1 TRBV11-2 TRBD2 few
TGTGCCAGCAGCCATGGAAGGGGGTACGAGCAGTACTTC CASSHGRGYEQYF 13 TRBJ2-7 TRBV4-2 . .
TGTGCCAGCAGTTCCCAGGGGGGAAGAAACATTCAGTACTTC CASSSQGGRNIQYF 14 TRBJ2-4 TRBV28 . .
TGCGCCAGCAGCCCTTCCAGAAGCGATCAGCCCCAGCATTTT CASSPSRSDQPQHF 14 TRBJ1-5 TRBV4-1 . .
TGTGCCAGTAGTGCCCGGACAGGCCGGGACTATGGCTACACCTTC CASSARTGRDYGYTF 15 TRBJ1-2 TRBV19 TRBD1 .
TGTGCCACCTCCCCTTTCGGAAACACCATATATTTT CATSPFGNTIYF 12 TRBJ1-3 TRBV19 . .
TGTGCCATCAGTGAGTCTGGGACAGGGTATGGAACTGAAGCTTTCTTT CAISESGTGYGTEAFF 16 TRBJ1-1 TRBV10-3 TRBD1 .
TGTGCCAGCAGGCTGGGACTAGCCCAAGAGACCCAGTACTTC CASRLGLAQETQYF 14 TRBJ2-5 TRBV28 TRBD2 .
TGTGCCAGCAGCCGGACTAGCGGGAGGGCGTCGGGCGAGCAGTACTTC CASSRTSGRASGEQYF 16 TRBJ2-7 TRBV7-2 TRBD2 few
TGTGCCAGTAGTATAGCGAGGGTCGGAAATCAGCCCCAGCATTTT CASSIARVGNQPQHF 15 TRBJ1-5 TRBV19 . once
TGTGCCAGCAGCCCGACTAGCGGGAGAGGCTACGAGCAGTACTTC CASSPTSGRGYEQYF 15 TRBJ2-7 TRBV11-1 TRBD2 few
TGTGCCAGCAGTGACAGAGTCTCCTACGAGCAGTACTTC CASSDRVSYEQYF 13 TRBJ2-7 TRBV6-5 . .
TGTGCCAGCAGCGCCTCGGTTAAGGAGGATTCACCCCTCCACTTT CASSASVKEDSPLHF 15 TRBJ1-6 TRBV2 . .
TGTGCCACCAGCAGACCTGGGGGGGCGGCTGGCTACACCTTC CATSRPGGAAGYTF 14 TRBJ1-2 TRBV15 . .